These 9 T cell receptor beta chains were sequenced from one sample in a study of a mutant IDH1 vaccine in newly diagnosed glioma. What these receptors recognize is not known. As to time point: week 5, during vaccination. Topical imiquimod accompanied each vaccine dose, which consisted of 300 ug of mutant IDH1 20-mer peptide. Here immunoSEQ multiplex PCR was the method, and the copy in TCRdb shows in-frame clones only, minus some. The table records roughly 51,000 clones, over 70% of them present only once. The sample here was PBMCs, taken from a glioma patient whose treatment included an IDH1 peptide vaccine. The source of these receptors is a man in his thirties or forties with glioma.

The chain carries TRBV18 and TRBJ1-3; D perhaps matches TRBD1 (6 bases). The germline V gene has CDR1 KGHSH and CDR2 LQKENI. CDR3 length: 16 amino acids. V was trimmed by 6 bases and J by 0 bases, leaving 15 bases between them. CDR3: CASSSAGADSGNTIYF. In nucleotides, the CDR3 is TGTGCCAGCTCTTCGGCAGGGGCCGACTCTGGAAACACCATATATTTT.

The V and J genes are TRBV9 and TRBJ2-1, with D maybe TRBD1 (5 bases). CDR3 size: 12 residues. Germline CDR1 SGDLS, CDR2 YYNGEE. Trimming stripped 2 bases from V and 6 bases from J, with 6 bases between. CDR3 sequence (DNA): TGTGCCAGCAGCGTGGACACCAATGAGCAGTTCTTC. Translating gives CASSVDTNEQFF.

The rearrangement links TRBV2 to TRBJ2-7, with 7 bases identical to TRBD1. Germline V gene lookup returns CDR1 SNHLY and CDR2 FYNNEI. J was trimmed by 6 bases and V by 6 bases; bases with no gene match: 8. The length of the CDR3 is 13 residues. CDR3 sequence: CASRDRSEGEQYF. Written as DNA, the CDR3 is TGTGCCAGCAGGGACAGGTCTGAGGGCGAGCAGTACTTC.

This sequence joins TRBV15 and TRBJ1-2; weak D call: TRBD1 (5 bases). This CDR3 has 18 residues. Germline CDR1 LNHNV, CDR2 YYDKDF (reference sequence). V lost 1 base, J lost 3 bases, and 21 bases lay in between. CDR3 bases: TGTGCCACCAGCAGAGTAGGGGCGGGAGGGACGCTAGACTATGGCTACACCTTC. Its translation is CATSRVGAGGTLDYGYTF.

The chain has TRBV7-2 and TRBJ1-6; 8 nucleotides match TRBD1. CDR1 and CDR2 from the germline V gene are SGHTA and FQGNSA. The CDR3 totals 16 residues. The V segment lost 5 bases and the J segment 2 bases; nucleotides outside the gene matches: 5. The CDR3 protein is CASSRTGNTYNSPLHF. The DNA for the CDR3 is TGTGCCAGCAGCCGGACAGGGAATACCTATAATTCACCCCTCCACTTT.

The J gene is TRBJ1-2, the V gene TRBV25-1; D is uncertain. CDR1 MGHDK and CDR2 SYGVNS come from the germline V gene. The CDR3 totals 14 residues. V lost 3 bases to trimming and J lost 5 bases, with 13 bases between them. The CDR3 nucleotides read TGTGCCAGCAGTGATCGGGGTGTACAGTATGGCTACACCTTC. Translating it yields CASSDRGVQYGYTF.

This clone was recorded only once. The V and J genes are TRBV7-2 and TRBJ2-3; TRBD2 is a possible D gene (7 bases). The CDR3 is 16 residues long. Trimming cost V 2 bases and J 6 bases, with 18 bases left between them. Germline CDR1 and CDR2: SGHTA and FQGNSA. The CDR3 DNA follows: TGTGCCAGCAGCTTACCTGTGGGGGGGCCGCTGGATACGCAGTATTTT. This sequence encodes CASSLPVGGPLDTQYF.

V usage is TRBV13 and J usage is TRBJ2-5, with 11 bases matching TRBD2. The V gene end was trimmed by 5 bases and the J gene end by 4 bases; junction bases not matched to a gene: 12. This CDR3 has 17 amino acids. CDR1 is PRHDT and CDR2 is FYEKMQ in the germline V gene (reference sequence). The CDR3 is CASSPRGSGGARETQYF. CDR3 coding DNA: TGTGCCAGCAGCCCTCGAGGTAGCGGGGGGGCCAGAGAGACCCAGTACTTC. The whole variable domain, filled in from reference TRBV13 and TRBJ2-5, reads AAGVIQSPRHLIKEKRETATLKCYPIPRHDTVYWYQQGPGQDPQFLISFYEKMQSDKGSIPDRFSAQQFSDYHSELNMSSLELGDSALYFCASSPRGSGGARETQYFGPGTRLLVL.

The chain carries TRBV19 and TRBJ1-5, with unresolved D. The germline gives CDR1 LNHDA, CDR2 SQIVND (reference sequence). The CDR3 is 13 amino acids. V shed 7 bases and J shed 6 bases, with 13 bases lying between them. The DNA of the CDR3 is TGTGCCAGTATGGCGGCGGTTTTTCAGCCCCAGCATTTT. Its translation: CASMAAVFQPQHF.